The clone carrying this T cell receptor beta chain was recorded only once. The data belong to a study of CD8 T cells in Susac syndrome. V was trimmed by 5 bases and J by 7 bases, leaving 14 bases between them. The CDR3 has 13 residues. It was with random hexamers that roughly 0.5 to 1 ug RNA was reverse transcribed. TCRdb recomputed calls from the immunoSEQ multiplex PCR reads with MiXCR, one row per CDR3 protein. The profile shows roughly 140,000 distinct CDR3 sequences, about 95% of them singletons. The genes are TRBV12-3 or TRBV12-4 and TRBJ1-1; D unclear. Sequencing was carried out using CD8+ T cells from PBMCs. The sequence derives from a human donor with multiple sclerosis. The CDR3 bases are TGTGCCAGCAGTACGCGCCATGACCTTGAAGCTTTCTTT. This sequence encodes CASSTRHDLEAFF.